The 5 T cell receptor beta chains below come from one sample, sequenced in a study of metastatic and nonmetastatic thyroid tumors. TCRdb re-clonotyped the PCR reads via MiXCR. The sample records more than 40,000 clones, 16% being singletons. Ahead of thyroid surgery, no patient had received treatment of any kind. The material sequenced was blood. Receptors originate from a female donor with papillary thyroid cancer or a benign thyroid nodule (not recorded which). Some clones in this sample may be carry-over from other donors' samples.

This clone was recorded at least ten times. This rearrangement joins TRBV11-3 to TRBJ2-5; tentatively, D is TRBD1 or TRBD2 (6 bases each). This CDR3 is built from 16 residues. Germline V CDR1 and CDR2: SGHNT, YENEEA. V lost 1 base and J lost 5, with 17 bases in between. The CDR3 here is CASSLGGATGFETQYF. The DNA of the CDR3 is TGTGCCAGCAGCTTAGGGGGGGCAACAGGGTTTGAGACCCAGTACTTC.

Many counts were recorded for this clone. The chain recombines TRBV6-2 or TRBV6-3 with TRBJ2-3; the D gene is possibly TRBD1 (6 bases). Germline loops: CDR1 MNHEY, CDR2 SVGEGT. With 2 bases removed from V and 2 bases from J, the gap between germline ends came to 14 bases. CDR3 size: 16 residues. The CDR3 is CASSYLRTAPTDTQYF. CDR3 DNA sequence: TGTGCCAGCAGTTACCTCAGGACAGCGCCCACAGATACGCAGTATTTT.

This clone was seen a handful of times. A read error may account for a junction end that differs from germline. This same CDR3 is encoded by further DNA sequences in the sample. This chain uses TRBV5-5 with TRBJ2-7; a possible D gene is TRBD1 (5 bases). Germline CDR1 SGHKS, CDR2 YYEKEE (reference sequence). The CDR3 loop spans 13 amino acids. The CDR3 here is CASSLDNRYEQYF. The CDR3 DNA reads as TGTGCCAGCAGTTTGGACAACCGCTACGAGCAGTACTTC.

Worth noting for this clone: The junction does not match germline at one end; this may be a read error. V and J are TRBV6-1 and TRBJ1-6; D perhaps matches TRBD1 (5 bases). Per germline, CDR1 MNHNS and CDR2 SASEGT. The CDR3 contains 14 residues. The CDR3 is CASRTRLRGSPLHF. CDR3 coding DNA: TGCGCCAGCAGAACCCGACTAAGGGGTTCACCCCTCCACTTT.

This clone turned up a few times. The chain has TRBV28 and TRBJ1-5, with TRBD1 matching over 9 bases. Germline-derived CDR1 and CDR2 are MDHEN and SYDVKM. This CDR3 region has 15 residues. The V and J ends lost 7 bases and 1 base, in that order; junction bases with no gene match: 5. Here the CDR3 reads CASKPGQGSNQPQHF. In nucleotides, the CDR3 is TGTGCCAGCAAACCGGGACAGGGAAGCAATCAGCCCCAGCATTTT.